This T cell receptor (beta chain) was found in a study of blood T cells in healthy people across ages. The study recruited healthy Caucasian donors from Russia who were aged about 6 to 95. The sample, approximately 11 milliliters of peripheral blood, was drawn from each donor. This clonotype was detected only a few times. With a J-beta primer mix and a sample-barcoded 5' primer, a second PCR ran roughly 6 to 11 cycles. TCRdb re-analysed the 5' RACE reads in MiXCR, keeping a single row per CDR3 protein. The table shows under 700,000 distinct CDR3 sequences, with approximately 25% occurring only once. This CDR3 contains 18 residues. V was clipped by 0 bases and J by 0 bases, with 15 bases between them. Per the germline V gene, CDR1 is MNHEY and CDR2 is SVGAGI. These same data were also listed under a study on T cells of mothers and their children. That report notes: Approximately 3 million TCR beta reads per child versus over 9 million per mother. The analysis detected no persistent microchimeric T cell clones.

The sequence was collected from a boy between 10 and 17 years old in good health. Input material: blood. V and J are TRBV6-5 and TRBJ2-1; D not resolved. CDR3 amino acids: CASSYSNSAPSSYNEQFF. The CDR3 DNA reads as TGTGCCAGCAGTTACTCGAATTCGGCGCCTAGCTCCTACAATGAGCAGTTCTTC.